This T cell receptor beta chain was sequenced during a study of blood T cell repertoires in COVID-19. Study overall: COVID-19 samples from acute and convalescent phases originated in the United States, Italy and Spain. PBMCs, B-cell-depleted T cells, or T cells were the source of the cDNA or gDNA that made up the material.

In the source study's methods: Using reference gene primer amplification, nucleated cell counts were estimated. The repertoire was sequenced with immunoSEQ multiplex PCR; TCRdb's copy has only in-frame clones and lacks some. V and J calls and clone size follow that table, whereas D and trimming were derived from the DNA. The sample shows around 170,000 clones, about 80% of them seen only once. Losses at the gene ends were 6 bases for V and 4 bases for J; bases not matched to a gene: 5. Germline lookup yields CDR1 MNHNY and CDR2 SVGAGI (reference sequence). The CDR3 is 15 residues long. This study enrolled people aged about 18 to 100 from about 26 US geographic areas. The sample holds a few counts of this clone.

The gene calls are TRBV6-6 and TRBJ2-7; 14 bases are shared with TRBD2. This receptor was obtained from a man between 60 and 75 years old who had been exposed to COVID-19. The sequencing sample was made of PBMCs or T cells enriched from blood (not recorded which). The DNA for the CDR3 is TGTGCCAGCAGATTCGGGACTAGCGGGAGTTACGAGCAGTACTTC. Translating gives CASRFGTSGSYEQYF.